This record concerns one TCR beta chain sequence. The source of the sample is a study of blood T cell repertoires in COVID-19. Using immunoSEQ multiplex PCR, the repertoire was profiled, and TCRdb retains in-frame clones only, with some absent. This sample yields about 300,000 clones, of which about 90% are seen a single time; over 5% belongs to the top ten. Seattle participants joined during active infection and were tracked over time. Sample: peripheral blood. The source of this sequence is a woman aged 45-65 years with COVID-19, enrolled during active disease.

The CDR3 region has the DNA TGTGCCAGCAGCTTAGTTTTGACTAGCGGTTCTAGCACAGATACGCAGTATTTT. Protein product: CASSLVLTSGSSTDTQYF. The chain has TRBV7-9 and TRBJ2-3; 9 bases line up with TRBD2. The V segment lost 1 base and the J segment 0 bases; nucleotides outside the gene matches: 8. Germline CDR1 is SEHNR and CDR2 is FQNEAQ (reference sequence). The CDR3 is 18 amino acids.